This entry lists 25 T cell receptor beta chains sequenced from one sample in a study of blood T cell repertoires in COVID-19 (dated by TCRdb to the early 2020s). The library was produced with the immunoSEQ multiplex PCR assay. TCRdb carries this immuneACCESS record with in-frame sequences only. Its versions omit some clonotypes, under half of them owing to an unresolved V gene in the studies checked, with the rest unexplained. This sample holds 250,000 to 350,000 clones; 75% to 90% were observed only once. The ten largest account for about an eighth of the sample. Specimen: peripheral blood. All receptors come from a woman aged 55-69 years with acute or convalescent COVID-19.

The rearrangement links TRBV24-1 to TRBJ2-1; 14 bases match TRBD2. Per germline, CDR1 KGHDR and CDR2 SFDVKD. V shed 7 bases and J 7 bases; nucleotides not matched to a gene: 5. This CDR3 contains 15 residues. The CDR3 sequence is CATSQRTSGRNEQFF. The CDR3 region has the DNA TGTGCCACCAGCCAACGGACTAGCGGGAGGAATGAGCAGTTCTTC.

V and J are TRBV3-1 (or the pseudogene TRBV3-2) and TRBJ2-1, with unresolved D. V lost 4 bases, J lost 5 bases, and 12 bases lay in between. The CDR3 sequence is 14 residues long. In germline, CDR1 is LGHDT, CDR2 YNNKEL (reference sequence). CDR3 DNA: TGTGCCAGCAGCCCCATGAGCACGAACAATGAGCAGTTCTTC. Its protein product is CASSPMSTNNEQFF.

Here the CDR3 DNA reads TGCGCCAGCAGCTTCGGGAGGACTAGCGGGTACAATGAGCAGTTCTTC. Translated: CASSFGRTSGYNEQFF. This chain links TRBV5-1 with TRBJ2-1; 11 bases agree with TRBD2. CDR3 length: 16 residues. With V trimmed by 2 bases and J by 4 bases, 5 bases remained unmatched. The germline V gene has CDR1 SGHRS and CDR2 YFSETQ.

This clone was recorded a few times. The chain employs TRBV9 and TRBJ1-2, with D tentatively TRBD1 (5 bases). Between the trimmed V and J ends, which lost 7 bases and 2 bases, there was a span of 9 bases. Germline V gene sequence: CDR1 SGDLS, CDR2 YYNGEE. The CDR3 has 12 residues. The CDR3 DNA reads as TGTGCCAGCTTTCAGGGAAACTATGGCTACACCTTC. Protein: CASFQGNYGYTF.

This clone was seen once. V and J are TRBV4-3 and TRBJ2-7, with 10 bases fitting TRBD2. The CDR3 is made up of 19 amino acids. CDR1 and CDR2 (germline): LGHNA, YSLEER. V trimming: 1 base; J trimming: 6 bases; junction bases outside the gene matches: 18. The CDR3 spells CASSQVLARGLALRGEQYF. In DNA form, the CDR3 reads TGCGCCAGCAGCCAAGTCTTGGCCCGGGGACTAGCGTTAAGAGGCGAGCAGTACTTC.

This chain connects TRBV7-9 to TRBJ2-7, with a tentative D call TRBD1 (5 bases). Trimming took off 3 bases at V and 5 bases at J, with 8 bases between the two ends. Germline V gives CDR1 SEHNR, CDR2 FQNEAQ (reference sequence). The CDR3 sequence is 12 residues long. CDR3 protein: CASSFQGHEQYF. CDR3 nucleotides: TGTGCCAGCAGCTTTCAGGGCCACGAGCAGTACTTC. The entire variable domain, with the rest obtained from reference TRBV7-9 and TRBJ2-7, is as follows: DTGVSQNPRHKITKRGQNVTFRCDPISEHNRLYWYRQTLGQGPEFLTYFQNEAQLEKSRLLSDRFSAERPKGSFSTLEIQRTEQGDSAMYLCASSFQGHEQYFGPGTRLTVT.

The chain uses TRBV9 and TRBJ1-1; no firm D call. CDR1 and CDR2 (germline): SGDLS, YYNGEE. Trimming took off 4 bases at V and 3 bases at J, with 13 bases between the two ends. There are 14 residues in the CDR3. The CDR3: CASSQRPRDTEAFF. CDR3 nucleotides: TGTGCCAGCAGCCAAAGGCCTCGGGACACTGAAGCTTTCTTT.

V and J are TRBV6-1 and TRBJ2-1, with 14 bases matching TRBD2. Germline V CDR1 and CDR2: MNHNS, SASEGT. The trim removed 1 base at V and 8 bases at J, leaving 10 bases unmatched. The CDR3 has 18 amino acids. The CDR3 region has the DNA TGTGCCAGCAGTGAAGAGGGGGGACTAGCGGGAGTGAATGATGAGCAGTTCTTC. Protein sequence: CASSEEGGLAGVNDEQFF.

CDR3 sequence (DNA): TGTGCCAGCAGTCACCCGACAGGGGTGAATGGCTACACCTTC. It translates to CASSHPTGVNGYTF. The chain links TRBV6-6 to TRBJ1-2; 8 bases map to TRBD1. V shed 5 bases, J shed 6 bases, and the junction held 8 bases outside the gene matches. The CDR3 loop spans 14 amino acids. Germline V lookup: CDR1 MNHNY, CDR2 SVGAGI (reference sequence).

V is TRBV5-1 and J is TRBJ2-7; D might be TRBD1 (5 bases). Germline CDR1 and CDR2: SGHRS and YFSETQ. CDR3 length equals 15 residues. Deletions cut 3 bases from V and 0 bases from J, with 13 bases between. The CDR3 region has the DNA TGCGCCAGCAGCTCACTCCCAGGGCCCTCCTACGAGCAGTACTTC. It specifies CASSSLPGPSYEQYF.

The chain is built from TRBV7-3 and TRBJ1-2; 10 nucleotides match TRBD1. Germline CDR1 SGHTA, CDR2 FQGTGA. V shed 5 bases, J shed 4 bases, and the junction held 13 bases outside the gene matches. This CDR3 comprises 17 residues. This CDR3 is CASSLYPGTGASYGYTF. Written as DNA, the CDR3 is TGTGCCAGCAGCCTGTACCCCGGGACAGGGGCGAGCTATGGCTACACCTTC.

The V call is TRBV5-1, the J call TRBJ2-7, with unresolved D. Germline V gives CDR1 SGHRS, CDR2 YFSETQ. Trimming left V 0 bases short and J 3 bases short, with 10 bases between. The CDR3 covers 14 residues. This chain's CDR3 is CASSLEAGNYEQYF. For the CDR3, the DNA is TGCGCCAGCAGCTTGGAAGCAGGAAACTACGAGCAGTACTTC.

The chain is built from TRBV24-1 and TRBJ1-5; tentative D call: TRBD1 (5 bases). Deletions cut 4 bases from V and 5 bases from J, with 11 bases between. Germline loops: CDR1 KGHDR, CDR2 SFDVKD. The CDR3 extends over 14 amino acids. In nucleotides, the CDR3 is TGTGCCACCAGTGAGCCGACAGTCTATCAGCCCCAGCATTTT. Translating gives CATSEPTVYQPQHF.

The J gene is TRBJ2-1, the V gene TRBV28; TRBD2 aligns across 11 bases. With V trimmed by 2 bases and J by 5 bases, 2 bases remained unmatched. CDR3 size: 15 residues. The germline V gene has CDR1 MDHEN and CDR2 SYDVKM. CDR3 protein: CASSLTSGGHNEQFF. The CDR3 DNA sequence: TGTGCCAGCAGTTTAACTAGCGGGGGCCACAATGAGCAGTTCTTC.

This sequence joins TRBV19 and TRBJ1-2; 8 positions match TRBD1. The ends lost 4 bases at V and 13 bases at J; junction bases unmatched: 5. The germline CDR1 and CDR2 sequences are LNHDA and SQIVND (reference sequence). The CDR3 loop spans 11 amino acids. The CDR3 coding sequence is TGTGCCAGTAGTACCGGGACAGGAGCCACCTTC. Amino acid sequence: CASSTGTGATF.

The CDR3 sequence: CASSSSAPYEQYF. DNA for the CDR3: TGTGCCAGCAGTTCCAGCGCCCCCTACGAGCAGTACTTC. J is TRBJ2-7 and V is TRBV28; no definite D call. This CDR3 is 13 amino acids long. Germline CDR1 reads MDHEN; CDR2 reads SYDVKM. The V end lost 4 bases, the J end lost 2 bases, and 9 bases lay between the germline ends.

The J gene is TRBJ2-3, the V gene TRBV28, with TRBD2 matching 7 bases. V gave up 2 bases and J gave up 0 bases; unmatched junction bases: 14. Germline assignment: CDR1 MDHEN and CDR2 SYDVKM. The CDR3 is 19 residues long. CDR3 in amino acids: CASSLGRLAADVSTDTQYF. In nucleotides, the CDR3 is TGTGCCAGCAGTTTAGGGCGACTAGCAGCCGACGTCAGCACAGATACGCAGTATTTT. The full variable domain, its missing parts supplied by reference TRBV28 and TRBJ2-3, is DVKVTQSSRYLVKRTGEKVFLECVQDMDHENMFWYRQDPGLGLRLIYFSYDVKMKEKGDIPEGYSVSREKKERFSLILESASTNQTSMYLCASSLGRLAADVSTDTQYFGPGTRLTVL.

The chain is built from TRBV5-6 and TRBJ2-2; D gene ambiguous. Trimming removed 0 bases from V and 1 base from J, with 7 bases in between. Germline-derived CDR1 and CDR2 are SGHDT and YYEEEE. This CDR3 contains 15 residues. Here the CDR3 DNA reads TGTGCCAGCAGCTTGGGTTTAGTGAACACCGGGGAGCTGTTTTTT. This sequence encodes CASSLGLVNTGELFF.

Here the CDR3 DNA reads TGTGCCAGTACTACCTCCGGGGGTGGTAGCAATCAGCCCCAGCATTTT. This codes for CASTTSGGGSNQPQHF. The chain employs TRBV19 and TRBJ1-5, with a tentative D call TRBD1 (5 bases). CDR1 is LNHDA and CDR2 is SQIVND in the germline V gene (reference sequence). The CDR3 covers 16 residues. V gave up 7 bases and J gave up 0 bases, with 16 bases separating them. Together with reference TRBV19 and TRBJ1-5, the CDR3 gives the full variable domain: DGGITQSPKYLFRKEGQNVTLSCEQNLNHDAMYWYRQDPGQGLRLIYYSQIVNDFQKGDIAEGYSVSREKKESFPLTVTSAQKNPTAFYLCASTTSGGGSNQPQHFGDGTRLSIL.

V usage is TRBV5-1 and J usage is TRBJ2-7; 15 nucleotides line up with TRBD2. V lost 3 bases and J lost 1; bases outside the gene matches: 8. This CDR3 has 18 residues. From germline, CDR1 is SGHRS and CDR2 YFSETQ. Here the CDR3 reads CASSSLGGLAGGSYEQYF. The CDR3, as DNA: TGCGCCAGCAGCTCGCTAGGGGGACTAGCGGGGGGATCCTACGAGCAGTACTTC.

This chain joins TRBV24-1 and TRBJ1-5; D uncertain. The CDR3 spans 15 residues. The V gene lost 5 bases and the J gene lost 3 bases, with 13 bases spanning the gap. CDR1 and CDR2 from the germline V gene are KGHDR and SFDVKD. CDR3 region: CATSVPMAVNQPQHF. CDR3 in DNA: TGTGCCACCAGTGTACCAATGGCAGTCAATCAGCCCCAGCATTTT.

The rearrangement joins TRBV5-5 to TRBJ1-5, with D possibly matching TRBD1 (6 bases). V was shortened by 3 bases and J by 3 bases, with 22 bases between the two germline ends. Germline V lookup: CDR1 SGHKS, CDR2 YYEKEE (reference sequence). This CDR3 spans 18 amino acids. DNA of the CDR3: TGTGCCAGCAGCTGGCGAGCCGGGACAAATTCCCCCAATCAGCCCCAGCATTTT. Translation gives CASSWRAGTNSPNQPQHF.

The chain employs TRBV5-1 and TRBJ2-1; 7 bases match TRBD2. Germline V gene sequence: CDR1 SGHRS, CDR2 YFSETQ. V lost 5 bases to trimming and J lost 2 bases; unmatched junction nucleotides: 10. The CDR3 is 16 amino acids. CDR3 DNA sequence: TGCGCCAGCAGTAGGTACGCGGGGGTCACCTACAATGAGCAGTTCTTC. It specifies CASSRYAGVTYNEQFF.

This clone appeared a few times. The CDR3 reads CASSPAAGNTGELFF. CDR3 in DNA: TGTGCCAGCAGCCCCGCCGCGGGGAACACCGGGGAGCTGTTTTTT. The genes are TRBV5-4 and TRBJ2-2; a weak D match, TRBD2 (5 bases). Germline CDR1 reads SGHNT; CDR2 reads YYREEE (reference sequence). The CDR3 totals 15 residues. The V end was cut by 4 bases, the J end by 1 base, with 11 bases between.

Notes on this clone: The same CDR3 can be traced to other DNA sequences in this sample. This sequence joins TRBV5-1 and TRBJ1-2; D perhaps matches TRBD1 (6 bases). Looked up from germline, CDR1 is SGHRS and CDR2 is YFSETQ. V was pared by 0 bases and J by 8 bases, with 8 bases between. The CDR3 consists of 12 residues. The CDR3 nucleotides read TGCGCCAGCAGCTTGGACAGGGTGGGCTACACCTTC. This gives the protein CASSLDRVGYTF. The full variable domain, rest sourced from reference TRBV5-1 and TRBJ1-2, is KAGVTQTPRYLIKTRGQQVTLSCSPISGHRSVSWYQQTPGQGLQFLFEYFSETQRNKGNFPGRFSGRQFSNSRSEMNVSTLELGDSALYLCASSLDRVGYTFGSGTRLTVV.